The 18 T cell receptor beta chains in this list originate from one sample, sequenced in a study of blood T cell repertoires in COVID-19. Clones were read by immunoSEQ multiplex PCR, and TCRdb kept only the in-frame ones, dropping some. The table has some 77,000 clones, about four fifths seen once. Specimen: peripheral blood. Source of these receptors: a man aged 65 to 79 with acute or convalescent COVID-19.

V is TRBV3-1 (or the pseudogene TRBV3-2) and J is TRBJ1-2; 7 nucleotides match TRBD1. The CDR3 is 15 amino acids. J lost 8 bases, V lost 4 bases, and 13 bases had no gene match. The germline CDR1 and CDR2 sequences are LGHDT and YNNKEL (reference sequence). The CDR3 loop reads CASSLYLPGGFGYTF. The CDR3 DNA follows: TGTGCCAGCAGCCTTTACCTTCCAGGGGGTTTCGGCTACACCTTC.

The V call is TRBV19, the J call TRBJ1-2, with D perhaps matching TRBD1 (6 bases). The CDR3 length is 14 residues. The germline V gene has CDR1 LNHDA and CDR2 SQIVND (reference sequence). The V end lost 8 bases, the J end lost 7 bases, and 20 bases lay between the germline ends. DNA of the CDR3: TGTGCCAGTGGTCAAGGCAGGGGTGGCGGTGGCTACACCTTC. It codes for CASGQGRGGGGYTF.

The chain is built from TRBV6-1 and TRBJ2-7; possibly TRBD1 for D (5 bases). Per germline, CDR1 MNHNS and CDR2 SASEGT. V lost 1 base, J lost 4 bases, and 14 bases lay in between. The CDR3 consists of 15 residues. In DNA form, the CDR3 reads TGTGCCAGCAGTGAAGTCTGGGCAGGGTTGTACGAGCAGTACTTC. This codes for CASSEVWAGLYEQYF.

The chain carries TRBV27 and TRBJ2-3; 7 nucleotides match TRBD1. The CDR3 contains 15 residues. Germline trimming cut 6 bases from V and 1 base from J; bases unmatched to any gene: 7. Germline lookup yields CDR1 MNHEY and CDR2 SMNVEV (reference sequence). DNA of the CDR3: TGTGCCAGCAGCCTCTTCGGGACAGGCACAGATACGCAGTATTTT. The encoded protein is CASSLFGTGTDTQYF.

The genes are TRBV7-6 and TRBJ1-5; unclear D gene. The CDR3 length is 13 residues. Per the germline V gene, CDR1 is SGHVS and CDR2 is FNYEAQ. The ends were cut back, 5 bases at V and 4 bases at J, with 9 bases in the middle. Here the CDR3 reads CASSRGANQPQHF. In nucleotides, the CDR3 is TGTGCCAGCAGCCGGGGTGCTAATCAGCCCCAGCATTTT.

The chain combines TRBV6-2 or TRBV6-3 with TRBJ1-5, with D uncertain. This CDR3 spans 13 amino acids. The germline gives CDR1 MNHEY, CDR2 SVGEGT. Trimming took 6 bases from V and 0 from J, leaving 6 bases between them. CDR3 amino acids: CASSPGSNQPQHF. The CDR3 coding sequence is TGTGCCAGCAGCCCCGGTAGCAATCAGCCCCAGCATTTT.

The chain links TRBV7-3 to TRBJ2-7, with a tentative D call TRBD2 (5 bases). This CDR3 has 13 residues. V was cut by 5 bases and J by 7 bases, with 15 bases left in between. Germline values: CDR1 SGHTA, CDR2 FQGTGA. CDR3 DNA: TGTGCCAGCAGCATCGGAGGCGGCAGGGAGCAGTACTTC. This encodes CASSIGGGREQYF.

There are a few counts of this clone. The chain couples TRBV19 to TRBJ2-1; tentatively, D is TRBD2 (5 bases). Trimming left V 3 bases short and J 4 bases short, with 13 bases between. Germline CDR1 is LNHDA and CDR2 is SQIVND (reference sequence). The CDR3 contains 15 residues. The CDR3 here is CASSIESEGYNEQFF. CDR3 in DNA: TGTGCCAGTAGTATCGAGAGCGAGGGTTACAATGAGCAGTTCTTC.

This sequence joins TRBV11-2 and TRBJ1-2; D ambiguous. V was clipped by 2 bases and J by 0 bases, with 10 bases between them. This CDR3 comprises 15 residues. Germline CDR1 is SGHAT and CDR2 is FQNNGV. The CDR3 DNA reads as TGTGCCAGCAGCTTAAAGATTGGCCCTAACTATGGCTACACCTTC. This translates into CASSLKIGPNYGYTF.

V and J are TRBV5-4 and TRBJ2-6; TRBD1 agrees at 8 bases. The CDR3 spans 16 residues. Germline CDR1 reads SGHNT; CDR2 reads YYREEE (reference sequence). The junction had 4 bases not matched to a gene; V was cut back by 1 base and J by 4 bases. Written as DNA, the CDR3 is TGTGCCAGCAGCTTGCTCAGGGGGCAAGGGGCCAACGTCCTGACTTTC. It yields the protein CASSLLRGQGANVLTF.

The chain combines TRBV6-2 or TRBV6-3 with TRBJ2-3; 10 bases align to TRBD2. CDR1 and CDR2 (germline): MNHEY, SVGEGT. The CDR3 is 16 amino acids. After removal of 7 bases from V and 3 bases from J, the junction contained 10 bases not matched to a gene. This chain's CDR3 is CASNPASGRGTDTQYF. The DNA for the CDR3 is TGTGCCAGCAACCCGGCGAGCGGGAGGGGGACAGATACGCAGTATTTT.

This chain links TRBV5-8 with TRBJ1-6, with 8 positions matching TRBD1. CDR1 is SGHTS and CDR2 is YDEGEE in the germline V gene. The J segment lost 7 bases and the V segment lost 3 bases, leaving 3 bases of the junction unmatched. The CDR3 consists of 14 residues. The CDR3 region has the DNA TGTGCCAGCAGCTCGGACAGGGTAAATTCACCCCTCCACTTT. It specifies CASSSDRVNSPLHF.

This chain links TRBV3-1 (or the pseudogene TRBV3-2) with TRBJ2-5, with D perhaps TRBD1 (6 bases). Trimming took 5 bases from V and 3 from J, leaving 13 bases between them. The length of the CDR3 is 14 residues. Looked up from germline, CDR1 is LGHDT and CDR2 is YNNKEL (reference sequence). CDR3 region: CASSGGRGKETQYF. The CDR3 nucleotides read TGTGCCAGCAGCGGCGGCAGGGGTAAAGAGACCCAGTACTTC.

The chain's CDR3 is CASSRGTGLSNEKLFF. CDR3 bases: TGTGCCAGCAGTCGGGGGACAGGGCTGTCTAATGAAAAACTGTTTTTT. V is TRBV6-2 or TRBV6-3 and J is TRBJ1-4; 9 bases match TRBD1. Germline lookup yields CDR1 MNHEY and CDR2 SVGEGT. This CDR3 region has 16 residues. Trimming cost V 5 bases and J 3 bases; bases outside gene matches: 7.

The chain couples TRBV30 to TRBJ2-2; D may be TRBD2 (7 bases). Germline CDR1 is GTSNPN and CDR2 is SVGIG (reference sequence). CDR3 length: 17 amino acids. Trimming took 3 bases from V and 1 from J, leaving 18 bases between them. CDR3 sequence: CAWRLDRPSGNTGELFF. CDR3 DNA sequence: TGTGCCTGGAGGCTTGACAGGCCTAGCGGGAACACCGGGGAGCTGTTTTTT. Together with reference TRBV30 and TRBJ2-2, the CDR3 gives the full variable domain: SQTIHQWPATLVQPVGSPLSLECTVEGTSNPNLYWYRQAAGRGLQLLFYSVGIGQISSEVPQNLSASRPQDRQFILSSKKLLLSDSGFYLCAWRLDRPSGNTGELFFGEGSRLTVL.

The chain employs TRBV6-1 and TRBJ1-2, with D hard to call. V dropped 1 base and J dropped 8 bases, with 8 bases sitting between them. Germline V gene data show CDR1 as MNHNS and CDR2 as SASEGT. The CDR3 length is 12 residues. CDR3 sequence: CASSEGPRGYTF. CDR3 DNA sequence: TGTGCCAGCAGTGAAGGACCGCGGGGCTACACCTTC.

The V and J genes are TRBV19 and TRBJ1-5; 7 nucleotides align to TRBD1. Germline V CDR1 and CDR2: LNHDA, SQIVND (reference sequence). CDR3 length: 17 amino acids. With 7 bases clipped from V and 3 bases from J, the junction kept 15 bases outside the gene matches. CDR3 sequence reads: CASTPRTGTENNQPQHF. The CDR3 bases are TGTGCCAGTACCCCGCGAACCGGGACAGAAAACAATCAGCCCCAGCATTTT.

CDR3 DNA: TGTGCCAGCTCACCACTAGCGGGGGCGGACAATGAGCAGTTCTTC. Protein sequence: CASSPLAGADNEQFF. This chain uses TRBV18 with TRBJ2-1; 9 bases match TRBD2. CDR3 length: 15 residues. The J segment lost 5 bases and the V segment lost 1 base, leaving 3 bases of the junction unmatched. CDR1 and CDR2 from the germline V gene are KGHSH and LQKENI.